This T cell receptor beta chain was documented in a study of T cell changes during pregnancy in multiple sclerosis. Trimming removed 6 bases from V and 5 bases from J, with 19 bases in between. The V gene's germline CDR1 is SEHNR and CDR2 FQNEAQ (reference sequence). The CDR3 covers 16 residues. Data came from immunoSEQ multiplex PCR; TCRdb stores just in-frame clones and leaves some out. Here the sample spans about 50,000 clones, roughly nine tenths being singletons. This sequence originates from a female donor with multiple sclerosis, enrolled in a pregnancy study. The source was CD8+ T cells from peripheral blood mononuclear cells, collected after pregnancy. The chain is built from TRBV7-9 and TRBJ1-4; perhaps TRBD1 as D (6 bases). The CDR3 is CASSSSAGGLNEKLFF. The CDR3 nucleotides are TGTGCCAGCAGTTCCTCGGCGGGGGGCTTGAATGAAAAACTGTTTTTT.